This T cell receptor (beta chain) was captured by sequencing in a study of T cell responses to AZD1222 COVID-19 vaccine. Study context: Second-dose intervals near 4 or 12 weeks were combined. Study-wide points: Unmutated variant regions are reportedly the target of nearly half of TCRs that are spike-specific. Clonal diversity was possibly underestimated; the donors were predominantly white British and more often female.

The assay was immunoSEQ multiplex PCR, and TCRdb's table has in-frame clones only and misses some. Of more than 110,000 clones in the sample, about 90% were seen once. A note on this clone: Its specificity is not known.

The ends were cut back, 2 bases at V and 2 bases at J, with 9 bases in the middle. Germline-derived CDR1 and CDR2 are MNHEY and SVGEGT. There are 14 residues in the CDR3. The gene calls are TRBV6-2 or TRBV6-3 and TRBJ2-5; D uncertain. Specimen: peripheral blood, collected on day 0 of AZD1222 vaccination. This sequence was found in an adult in good health. The CDR3 is CASSYVVRQETQYF. The CDR3 nucleotides read TGTGCCAGCAGTTACGTCGTCAGACAAGAGACCCAGTACTTC.